Listed here is a single T cell receptor beta chain. The CDR3 carries no conserved terminal phenylalanine or tryptophan, so it likely arises from a read error. This specimen belongs to a study of tumor and adjacent non-tumor tissue in lung cancer. A modified ARM-PCR protocol with three rounds of nested PCR amplified TCRbeta. TCRdb redid the calling of the multiplex PCR reads with MiXCR, one entry per CDR3 protein. The sample has 120,000 or so distinct CDR3 sequences; approximately 87% are singletons. RNA was extracted from bulk tissue without any cell sorting. Germline lookup yields CDR1 DFQATT and CDR2 SNEGSKA (reference sequence). CDR3 length equals 15 residues. The V and J ends lost 0 bases and 0 bases respectively, with 12 bases between them.

The chain employs TRBV20-1 and TRBJ2-7; weak D call: TRBD2 (5 bases). This TCR derives from a man between 65 and 85 years old with non-small cell lung cancer. The sample taken for sequencing was lung tumor tissue. CDR3 in DNA: TGCAGTGCTAGAGATCCTCGGACTTACTCCTACGAGCAGTACTTA. Translation gives CSARDPRTYSYEQYL.